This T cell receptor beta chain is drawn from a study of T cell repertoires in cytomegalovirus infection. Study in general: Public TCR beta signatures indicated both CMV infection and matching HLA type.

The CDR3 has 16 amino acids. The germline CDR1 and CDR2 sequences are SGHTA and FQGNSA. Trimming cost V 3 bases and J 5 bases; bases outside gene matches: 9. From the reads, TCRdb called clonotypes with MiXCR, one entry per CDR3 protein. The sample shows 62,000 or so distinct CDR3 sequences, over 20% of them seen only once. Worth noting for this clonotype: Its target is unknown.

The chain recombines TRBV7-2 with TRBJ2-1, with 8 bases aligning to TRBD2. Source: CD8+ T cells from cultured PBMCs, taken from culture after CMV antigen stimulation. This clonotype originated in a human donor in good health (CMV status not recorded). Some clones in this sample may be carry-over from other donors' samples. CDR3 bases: TGTGCCAGCAGCTTCCCCAGCGGGGGAAGAAACAATGAGCAGTTCTTC. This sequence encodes CASSFPSGGRNNEQFF.